Sequencing of this TCR beta chain was carried out in a study of blood T cell repertoires in COVID-19. Overall study: The United States, Italy and Spain were the sources of the acute and convalescent COVID-19 samples. PBMCs, B-cell-depleted T cells, or T cells provided the cDNA or gDNA that made up the material.

Per the original data handling: Estimated nucleated cell counts came from reference gene primer amplification. Some clones are missing from TCRdb's copy, which holds only in-frame ones; the method was immunoSEQ multiplex PCR. V and J calls and clone size follow that table, whereas D and trimming were derived from the DNA. Of 120,000 or so clones in the sample, under 90% are singletons; the top ten hold around 4%. The V and J ends lost 6 bases and 5 bases, in that order; junction bases with no gene match: 8. In germline, CDR1 is MNHEY, CDR2 SVGAGI. The CDR3 extends over 14 amino acids. J is TRBJ2-7 and V is TRBV6-5; 9 bases align to TRBD1. This TCR derives from a man aged 60 to 75 with acute or convalescent COVID-19. Specimen: peripheral blood. CDR3 DNA sequence: TGTGCCAGCAGCCTCCGGGACAGGGTCCACGAGCAGTACTTC. Translating it yields CASSLRDRVHEQYF.